Listed below are T cell receptor beta chains from one sample, sequenced in a study of T cell responses to AZD1222 COVID-19 vaccine. TCRdb keeps only in-frame clones here, not all; method: immunoSEQ multiplex PCR. The sample consists of 240,000 or so clones, approximately 95% of them appearing once. Sequenced material: peripheral blood, taken on day 0 of AZD1222 vaccination. The receptors stem from an adult in good health. The CDR3 runs from the conserved cysteine through the conserved F or W. Fields, in order: V gene, J gene, clone size, D gene, CDR3 DNA, CDR3 protein. A D gene is named only where the DNA matches it firmly. The size of a clone is reported for some rows only, either as once, few or many, or as a class for expanded clones.

v_call: TRBV7-9
j_call: TRBJ2-3
clone_size: .
d_call: TRBD1
cdr3_nt: TGTGCCAGCAGCCAGAAACCGGGACAGCAAACAGATACGCAGTATTTT
cdr3_aa: CASSQKPGQQTDTQYF

v_call: TRBV7-3
j_call: TRBJ2-7
clone_size: .
d_call: TRBD2
cdr3_nt: TGTGCCAGCAGCTTAACACTAGCGGAGCCCTACGAGCAGTACTTC
cdr3_aa: CASSLTLAEPYEQYF

v_call: TRBV19
j_call: TRBJ2-1
clone_size: .
d_call: TRBD2
cdr3_nt: TGTGCCAGTAGAACCACTAGCGGGGGGAACAATGAGCAGTTCTTC
cdr3_aa: CASRTTSGGNNEQFF

v_call: TRBV2
j_call: TRBJ2-1
clone_size: .
d_call: TRBD1
cdr3_nt: TGTGCCAGCCGGGACAGGGCTTACAATGAGCAGTTCTTC
cdr3_aa: CASRDRAYNEQFF

v_call: TRBV6-2/TRBV6-3
j_call: TRBJ2-3
clone_size: .
d_call: .
cdr3_nt: TGTGCCAGCAGTTACAGGCAGGGTAGCACAGATACGCAGTATTTT
cdr3_aa: CASSYRQGSTDTQYF

v_call: TRBV28
j_call: TRBJ2-7
clone_size: few
d_call: .
cdr3_nt: TGTGCCAGCAGATATAGACTTGGACACGGCGAGCAGTACTTC
cdr3_aa: CASRYRLGHGEQYF

v_call: TRBV6-2/TRBV6-3
j_call: TRBJ2-3
clone_size: .
d_call: .
cdr3_nt: TGTGCCAGCAGTTACCCCAGGGGTTCAGATACGCAGTATTTT
cdr3_aa: CASSYPRGSDTQYF

v_call: TRBV3-1/TRBV3-2
j_call: TRBJ2-7
clone_size: .
d_call: TRBD2
cdr3_nt: TGTGCCAGCAGCCGGTCGGTAGCGGGGTCTAGCTCCTACGAGCAGTACTTC
cdr3_aa: CASSRSVAGSSSYEQYF

v_call: TRBV7-8
j_call: TRBJ1-3
clone_size: .
d_call: .
cdr3_nt: TGTGCCAGCAGCTTAGTCGCCCGACAGTTGATTGGAAACACCATATATTTT
cdr3_aa: CASSLVARQLIGNTIYF

v_call: TRBV5-4
j_call: TRBJ1-2
clone_size: .
d_call: .
cdr3_nt: TGTGCCAGCAGCAATCAGGGGAGCTATGGCTACACCTTC
cdr3_aa: CASSNQGSYGYTF